One T cell receptor (beta chain) is described in this entry. The data were obtained in a study of cytomegalovirus exposure and HLA in healthy donors. This CDR3 is built from 14 residues. After removal of 3 bases from V and 10 bases from J, the junction contained 4 bases not matched to a gene. CDR1 and CDR2 from the germline V gene are SGHAT and FQNNGV. Only in-frame clones appear in the TCRdb table, and some are missing; sequencing was by immunoSEQ multiplex PCR. The sample yields approximately 170,000 clones, around 85% seen once. The gene calls are TRBV11-2 and TRBJ1-6, with 9 bases identical to TRBD1. The sequence was collected from a man younger than 35 in good health and CMV-seropositive. Source material: PBMCs. The CDR3 DNA reads as TGTGCCAGCAGCTTGGGACAGGGTTTGTCACCCCTCCACTTT. Residues: CASSLGQGLSPLHF.